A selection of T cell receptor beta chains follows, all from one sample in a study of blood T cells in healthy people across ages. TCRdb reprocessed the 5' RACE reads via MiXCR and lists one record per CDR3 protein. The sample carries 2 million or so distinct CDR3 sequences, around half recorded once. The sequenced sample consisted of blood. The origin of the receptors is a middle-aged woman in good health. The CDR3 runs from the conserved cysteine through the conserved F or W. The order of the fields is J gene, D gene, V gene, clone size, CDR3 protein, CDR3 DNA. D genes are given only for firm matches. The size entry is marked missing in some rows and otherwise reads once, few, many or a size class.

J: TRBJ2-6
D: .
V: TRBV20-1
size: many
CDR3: CSARVIGANVLTF
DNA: TGCAGTGCCCGGGTTATTGGGGCCAACGTCCTGACTTTC

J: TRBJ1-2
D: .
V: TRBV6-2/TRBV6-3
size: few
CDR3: CASGQSYGYTF
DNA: TGTGCCTCGGGGCAGTCCTATGGCTACACCTTC

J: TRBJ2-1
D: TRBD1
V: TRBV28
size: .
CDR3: CASSSTGETRGNEQFF
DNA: TGTGCCAGCAGTTCGACAGGGGAAACTCGGGGGAATGAGCAGTTCTTC

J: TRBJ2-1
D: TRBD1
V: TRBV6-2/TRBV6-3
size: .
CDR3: CASARRGPSAGSLQFF
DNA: TGTGCCAGCGCCCGCAGGGGGCCCTCGGCTGGTTCCTTGCAGTTCTTC

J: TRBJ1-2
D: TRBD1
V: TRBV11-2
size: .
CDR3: CASSLRQGVAGYTF
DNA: TGTGCCAGCAGCTTACGTCAGGGGGTAGCTGGCTACACCTTC

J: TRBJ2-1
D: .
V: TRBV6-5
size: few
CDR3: CASSPWRGDEQFF
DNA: TGTGCCAGCAGCCCCTGGAGAGGGGATGAGCAGTTCTTC

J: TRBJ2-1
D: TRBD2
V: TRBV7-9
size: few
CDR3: CASSHSTSGGQSSYNEQFF
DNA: TGTGCCAGCAGCCATTCGACTAGCGGGGGCCAGAGCTCCTACAATGAGCAGTTCTTC

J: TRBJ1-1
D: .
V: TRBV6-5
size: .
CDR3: CASSNPVGEAFF
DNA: TGTGCCAGCAGTAACCCAGTCGGAGAAGCTTTCTTT

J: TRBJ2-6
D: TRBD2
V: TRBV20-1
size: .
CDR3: CSAGTTSGGPISGANVLTF
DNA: TGCAGTGCTGGGACGACTAGCGGGGGGCCTATCTCTGGTGCCAACGTCCTGACTTTC

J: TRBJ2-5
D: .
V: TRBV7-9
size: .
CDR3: CASSPNRDAQETQYF
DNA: TGTGCCAGCAGTCCTAACCGGGACGCACAAGAGACCCAGTACTTC

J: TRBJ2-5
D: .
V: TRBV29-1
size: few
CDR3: CSVAVETQYF
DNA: TGCAGCGTTGCCGTGGAGACCCAGTACTTC

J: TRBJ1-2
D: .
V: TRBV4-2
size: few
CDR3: CASSQDLGLGDGYTF
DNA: TGTGCCAGCAGCCAAGATCTGGGGTTGGGGGATGGCTACACCTTC

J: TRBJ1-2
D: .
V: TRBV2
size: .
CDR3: CASSERAEINYGYTF
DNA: TGTGCCAGCAGTGAGAGGGCAGAGATAAACTATGGCTACACCTTC

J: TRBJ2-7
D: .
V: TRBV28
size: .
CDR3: CASISGKIYEQYF
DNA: TGTGCCAGCATCTCGGGAAAAATCTACGAGCAGTACTTC

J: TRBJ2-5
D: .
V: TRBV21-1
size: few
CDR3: CASSAFTDRGLQETQYF
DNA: TGTGCCAGCAGCGCATTTACTGACAGGGGGCTCCAAGAGACCCAGTACTTC

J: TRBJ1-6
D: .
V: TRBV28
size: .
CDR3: CASSYNSPLHF
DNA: TGTGCCAGCTCCTATAATTCACCCCTCCACTTT

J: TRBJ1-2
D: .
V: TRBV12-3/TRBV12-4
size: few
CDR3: CASSQGARAESGYTF
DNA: TGTGCCAGCAGTCAAGGGGCCAGGGCGGAGAGTGGCTACACCTTC

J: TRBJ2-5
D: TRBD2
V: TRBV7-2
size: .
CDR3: CASSLPSGTETQYF
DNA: TGTGCCAGCAGCTTGCCTAGCGGGACTGAGACCCAGTACTTC

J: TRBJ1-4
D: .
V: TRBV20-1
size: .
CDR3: CSAQRGGQNEKLFF
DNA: TGCAGTGCCCAGAGGGGGGGCCAGAATGAAAAACTGTTTTTT

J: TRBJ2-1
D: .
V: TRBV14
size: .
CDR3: CASSQSWQRPYNEQFF
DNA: TGTGCCAGCAGCCAATCCTGGCAGCGACCCTACAATGAGCAGTTCTTC

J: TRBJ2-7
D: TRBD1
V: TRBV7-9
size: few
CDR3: CASSLAGTGVHEQYF
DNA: TGTGCCAGCAGCTTAGCCGGGACAGGGGTCCACGAGCAGTACTTC

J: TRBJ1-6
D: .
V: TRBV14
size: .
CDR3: CASSQYKGSPLHF
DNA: TGTGCCAGCAGCCAATATAAAGGGTCACCCCTCCACTTT

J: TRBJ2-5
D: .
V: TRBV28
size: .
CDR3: CASSSSGTIQETQYF
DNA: TGTGCCAGCAGTTCCAGCGGAACGATCCAAGAGACCCAGTACTTC

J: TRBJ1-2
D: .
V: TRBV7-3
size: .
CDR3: CASSMTGGYGYTF
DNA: TGTGCCAGCAGCATGACAGGAGGCTATGGCTACACCTTC

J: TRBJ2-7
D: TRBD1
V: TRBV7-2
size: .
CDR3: CASSVVRDSLQYF
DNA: TGTGCCAGCAGCGTAGTTCGGGACAGCTTGCAGTACTTC

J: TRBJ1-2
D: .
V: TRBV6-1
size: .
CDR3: CASSETRGVGYGYTF
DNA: TGTGCCAGCAGTGAGACCCGGGGTGTAGGTTATGGCTACACCTTC

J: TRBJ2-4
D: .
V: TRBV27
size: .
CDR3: CASSPGTPKNIQYF
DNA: TGTGCCAGCAGTCCTGGGACACCAAAAAACATTCAGTACTTC

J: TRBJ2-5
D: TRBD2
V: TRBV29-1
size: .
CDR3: CSVAGTSEAFPLEELYF
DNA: TGCAGCGTTGCCGGGACTAGCGAGGCATTCCCCCTTGAGGAGCTGTACTTC

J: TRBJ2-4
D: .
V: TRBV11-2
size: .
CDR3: CASSLDPGHLSLQYF
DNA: TGTGCCAGCAGCTTAGATCCAGGACACCTATCCCTGCAGTACTTC

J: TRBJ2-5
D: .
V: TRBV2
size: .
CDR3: CVSSESAPKLGPEQYF
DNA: TGTGTCAGCAGTGAATCCGCCCCCAAACTAGGACCTGAGCAGTACTTC

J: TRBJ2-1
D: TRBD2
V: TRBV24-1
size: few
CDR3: CATSEGGTAGGQKDNEQFF
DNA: TGTGCCACCAGTGAGGGCGGGACAGCGGGGGGTCAGAAGGACAATGAGCAGTTCTTC

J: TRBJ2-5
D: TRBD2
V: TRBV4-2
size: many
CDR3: CASSHFSGGDFQETQYF
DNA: TGTGCCAGCAGCCACTTTAGCGGGGGGGATTTCCAAGAGACCCAGTACTTC

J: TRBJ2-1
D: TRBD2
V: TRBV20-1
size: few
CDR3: CSASLSGGSYNEQFF
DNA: TGCAGTGCTAGCCTTAGCGGGGGAAGCTACAATGAGCAGTTCTTC

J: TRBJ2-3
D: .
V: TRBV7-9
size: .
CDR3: CASSSGGGRGRRTDTQYF
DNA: TGTGCCAGCAGCTCGGGGGGCGGCAGGGGGCGCCGCACAGATACGCAGTATTTT

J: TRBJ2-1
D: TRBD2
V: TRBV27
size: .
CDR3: CASSLFMDGGGFYNEQFF
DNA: TGTGCCAGCAGTTTATTCATGGATGGCGGGGGTTTCTACAATGAGCAGTTCTTC

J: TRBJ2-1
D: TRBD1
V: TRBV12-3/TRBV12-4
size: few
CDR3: CASSLRGTDNEQFF
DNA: TGTGCCAGCAGTTTGAGGGGGACAGACAATGAGCAGTTCTTC

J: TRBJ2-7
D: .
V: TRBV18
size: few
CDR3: CASSPSQSSYEQYF
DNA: TGTGCCAGCTCACCTTCTCAGAGCTCCTACGAGCAGTACTTC

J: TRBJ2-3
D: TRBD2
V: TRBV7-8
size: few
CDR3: CASSLASGGASTDTQYF
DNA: TGTGCCAGCAGCTTAGCGAGCGGGGGGGCTAGCACAGATACGCAGTATTTT

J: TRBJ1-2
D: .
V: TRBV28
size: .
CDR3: CASSLAGEENYGYTF
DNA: TGTGCCAGCAGTTTAGCCGGGGAAGAGAACTATGGCTACACCTTC

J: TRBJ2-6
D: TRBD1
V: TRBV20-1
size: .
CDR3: CSATRDRAGANVLTF
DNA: TGCAGTGCTACCCGGGACAGGGCTGGGGCCAACGTCCTGACTTTC

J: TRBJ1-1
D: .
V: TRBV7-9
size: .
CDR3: CASSLYGYAFF
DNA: TGTGCCAGCAGCTTGTACGGATATGCTTTCTTT

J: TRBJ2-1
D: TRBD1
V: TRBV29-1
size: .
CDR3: CSVDGGTGTNEQFF
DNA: TGCAGCGTTGATGGGGGGACAGGGACCAATGAGCAGTTCTTC

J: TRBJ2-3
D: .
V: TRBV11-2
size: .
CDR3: CASSSRLGEGADTQYF
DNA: TGTGCCAGCAGCTCCCGTTTGGGGGAAGGAGCAGATACGCAGTATTTT

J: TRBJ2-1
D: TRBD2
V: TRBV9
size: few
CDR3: CASSGTSGGWSSYNEQFF
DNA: TGTGCCAGTTCCGGGACTAGCGGGGGATGGAGCTCCTACAATGAGCAGTTCTTC

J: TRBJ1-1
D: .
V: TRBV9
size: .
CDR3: CASSVTPRLGGKGAEAFF
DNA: TGTGCCAGCAGCGTTACCCCTCGACTCGGGGGGAAGGGAGCTGAAGCTTTCTTT

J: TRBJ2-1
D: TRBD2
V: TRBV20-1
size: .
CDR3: CSARGTSGGAEQFF
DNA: TGCAGTGCTAGGGGGACTAGCGGGGGGGCTGAGCAGTTCTTC

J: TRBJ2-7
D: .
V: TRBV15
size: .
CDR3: CATSPGTALNEQYF
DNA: TGTGCCACCAGCCCCGGGACGGCACTCAATGAGCAGTACTTC

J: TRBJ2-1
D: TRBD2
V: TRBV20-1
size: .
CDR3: CSAREAGGPSYNEQFF
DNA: TGCAGTGCTAGAGAAGCGGGGGGACCCTCCTACAATGAGCAGTTCTTC

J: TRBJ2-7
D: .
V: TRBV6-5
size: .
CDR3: CASTPRKGWHYEQYF
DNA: TGTGCCAGCACCCCTAGGAAGGGATGGCACTACGAGCAGTACTTC